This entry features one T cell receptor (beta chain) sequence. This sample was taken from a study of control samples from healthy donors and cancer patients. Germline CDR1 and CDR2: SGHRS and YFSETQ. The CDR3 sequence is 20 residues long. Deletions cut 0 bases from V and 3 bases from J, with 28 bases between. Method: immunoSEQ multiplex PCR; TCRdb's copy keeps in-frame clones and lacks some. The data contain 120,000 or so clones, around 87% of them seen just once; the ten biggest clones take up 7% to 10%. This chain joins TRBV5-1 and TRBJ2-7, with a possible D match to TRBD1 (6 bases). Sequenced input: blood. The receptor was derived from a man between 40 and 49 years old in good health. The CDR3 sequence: CASSLDTGSIRPSGLYEQYF. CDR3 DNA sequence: TGCGCCAGCAGCTTGGACACAGGGTCGATTCGGCCCAGCGGACTCTACGAGCAGTACTTC. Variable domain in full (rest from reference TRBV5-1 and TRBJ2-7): KAGVTQTPRYLIKTRGQQVTLSCSPISGHRSVSWYQQTPGQGLQFLFEYFSETQRNKGNFPGRFSGRQFSNSRSEMNVSTLELGDSALYLCASSLDTGSIRPSGLYEQYFGPGTRLTVT.